This TCR beta chain stems from a study of T cells in Graves' hyperthyroidism and ophthalmopathy. This clonotype was detected ten times or more. RNA transcripts provided the source from which TCR beta CDR3 regions were amplified. Initially, a first-round RT-PCR of the TCR CDR3 employed the HTBI primer set. TCRdb reanalysed the multiplex PCR reads using MiXCR and keeps one entry per CDR3 protein. The table includes 700,000 or so distinct CDR3 sequences, about a sixth detected once. The definition of stable Graves' hyperthyroidism was no ophthalmopathy progression within 18 months. Extraction of PBMCs used roughly 10 ml of fresh peripheral blood. V was cut by 3 bases and J by 0 bases, with 3 bases left in between. The CDR3 contains 12 residues. The germline CDR1 and CDR2 sequences are MNHNS and SASEGT.

This chain links TRBV6-1 with TRBJ2-7, with unresolved D. The sequence was obtained from a man aged 18 to 30 with Graves' hyperthyroidism. The material sequenced was blood. CDR3 in amino acids: CASSDHSYEQYF. CDR3 sequence (DNA): TGTGCCAGCAGTGACCACTCCTACGAGCAGTACTTC.